Presented here are 20 T cell receptor beta chains from one specimen sequenced in a study of T cells after yellow fever vaccination. One entry per CDR3 protein results from TCRdb running MiXCR on the 5' RACE reads. The sample yields about 510,000 distinct CDR3 sequences, around a fifth seen once. The sequencing used PBMCs, collected roughly 20 days after the first yellow fever vaccination. Source of these receptors: a man between 18 and 29 years old who received the YFV17D yellow fever vaccine.

This clonotype appeared a few times. The chain combines TRBV6-2 or TRBV6-3 with TRBJ1-1; TRBD1 agrees at 9 bases. V was pared by 5 bases and J by 0 bases, with 25 bases of the junction left unmatched. This CDR3 spans 22 amino acids. CDR1 is MNHEY, CDR2 SVGEGT, per germline. This chain's CDR3 is CASSNHAEKRRGQGTMNTEAFF. The CDR3 bases are TGTGCCAGCAGTAACCACGCTGAAAAAAGAAGAGGACAGGGGACCATGAACACTGAAGCTTTCTTT.

This chain uses TRBV5-6 with TRBJ2-5, with TRBD1 as a possible D gene (6 bases). The V and J ends lost 4 bases and 7 bases respectively, with 14 bases between them. Germline assignment: CDR1 SGHDT and CDR2 YYEEEE. CDR3 length equals 13 residues. CDR3 loop: CASSPRGSWTQYF. CDR3 bases: TGTGCCAGCAGCCCGAGGGGGTCATGGACCCAGTACTTC.

This clonotype showed up just a few times. J is TRBJ1-2 and V is TRBV29-1, with D tentatively TRBD1 (5 bases). V was shortened by 2 bases and J by 5 bases, with 9 bases between the two germline ends. Per germline, CDR1 SQVTM and CDR2 ANQGSEA. This CDR3 is built from 12 residues. CDR3 loop: CSVESTVYGYTF. As DNA, the CDR3 is TGCAGCGTTGAATCGACAGTATATGGCTACACCTTC.

There are many counts of this clonotype. V is TRBV12-3 or TRBV12-4 and J is TRBJ2-2; no clear D gene. The CDR3 contains 14 residues. Trimming shortened V by 4 bases and J by 3 bases, and 9 bases separated the two germline ends. CDR3 nucleotides: TGTGCCAGCAGTTATCGACCCCACACCGGGGAGCTGTTTTTT. It codes for CASSYRPHTGELFF.

The J gene is TRBJ2-7, the V gene TRBV12-3 or TRBV12-4, with D possibly called TRBD1 or TRBD2 (5 bases each). CDR3 length: 13 residues. V was trimmed by 3 bases and J by 5 bases, leaving 11 bases between them. CDR3 sequence: CASSLGPWDEQYF. DNA of the CDR3: TGTGCCAGCAGTTTGGGACCCTGGGACGAGCAGTACTTC.

The CDR3 is CSASYSGVSRSNQPQHF. For the CDR3, the DNA is TGCAGTGCTAGTTATAGCGGGGTGTCGAGAAGCAATCAGCCCCAGCATTTT. The chain has TRBV20-1 and TRBJ1-5; D is uncertain. Germline V gives CDR1 DFQATT, CDR2 SNEGSKA (reference sequence). CDR3 length: 17 residues. Trimming removed 3 bases at V and 1 base at J, with 19 bases between.

This clonotype was detected once. The rearrangement joins TRBV6-2 or TRBV6-3 to TRBJ1-5, with D uncertain. V lost 5 bases and J lost 4, with 18 bases in between. The germline V gene has CDR1 MNHEY and CDR2 SVGEGT. The CDR3 is made up of 16 amino acids. Written as DNA, the CDR3 is TGTGCCAGCAGTCAAGAACTTGGACCTGGGAATCAGCCCCAGCATTTT. Amino acid sequence: CASSQELGPGNQPQHF.

V and J are TRBV9 and TRBJ2-2; D is possibly TRBD2 (7 bases). Deletions cut 0 bases from V and 4 bases from J, with 13 bases between. Germline CDR1 reads SGDLS; CDR2 reads YYNGEE. This CDR3 is 16 amino acids long. CDR3 coding DNA: TGTGCCAGCAGCGTAGACGGGGGGCGGCGCACCGGGGAGCTGTTTTTT. Residues: CASSVDGGRRTGELFF.

This chain links TRBV2 with TRBJ1-6, with 9 bases matching TRBD1. Looked up from germline, CDR1 is SNHLY and CDR2 is FYNNEI. CDR3 length: 14 amino acids. The V segment lost 6 bases and the J segment 10 bases; nucleotides outside the gene matches: 7. CDR3 region: CASRGQGRGSPLHF. For the CDR3, the DNA is TGTGCCAGCAGGGGACAGGGACGGGGATCACCCCTCCACTTT.

The sample holds many counts of this clonotype. This sequence joins TRBV20-1 and TRBJ2-5, with D perhaps TRBD2 (5 bases). CDR3 length: 11 residues. V was shortened by 7 bases and J by 5 bases, with 11 bases between the two germline ends. From germline, CDR1 is DFQATT and CDR2 SNEGSKA (reference sequence). The CDR3 sequence: CSVLPGETQYF. Written as DNA, the CDR3 is TGCAGTGTTCTCCCGGGGGAGACCCAGTACTTC.

V is TRBV5-1 and J is TRBJ2-5; weak D call: TRBD2 (6 bases). This CDR3 contains 15 residues. Germline CDR1 is SGHRS and CDR2 is YFSETQ. V lost 0 bases and J lost 5, with 14 bases in between. This CDR3 is CASSLGTRGGETQYF. Here the CDR3 DNA reads TGCGCCAGCAGCTTGGGTACCCGCGGAGGGGAGACCCAGTACTTC.

This clonotype was seen a few times. J is TRBJ2-1 and V is TRBV20-1; 7 positions agree with TRBD1. This CDR3 is built from 10 residues. Germline CDR1 reads DFQATT; CDR2 reads SNEGSKA (reference sequence). The J segment lost 12 bases and the V segment lost 2 bases, leaving 1 base of the junction unmatched. The CDR3 DNA reads TGCAGTGCTAGAAGGGACAGGCAGTTCTTC. Protein: CSARRDRQFF.

The rearrangement joins TRBV2 to TRBJ1-5, with D perhaps TRBD1 (5 bases). CDR1 SNHLY and CDR2 FYNNEI come from the germline V gene. CDR3 size: 15 residues. With 3 bases removed from V and 0 bases from J, the gap between germline ends came to 9 bases. The CDR3 is CASSEVTVSNQPQHF. CDR3 coding DNA: TGTGCCAGCAGTGAGGTGACAGTTAGCAATCAGCCCCAGCATTTT.

This clonotype was detected only a few times. V is TRBV6-5 and J is TRBJ1-5; TRBD1 is a possible D gene (5 bases). This CDR3 is 14 amino acids long. V dropped 0 bases and J dropped 6 bases, with 9 bases sitting between them. Germline V gives CDR1 MNHEY, CDR2 SVGAGI. The CDR3 region is CASSYSGGGQPQHF. The CDR3 DNA reads as TGTGCCAGCAGTTACTCGGGGGGTGGTCAGCCCCAGCATTTT.

In its sample, this clonotype was seen many times. The V gene is TRBV4-1, the J gene TRBJ1-6; D not certain. Germline loops: CDR1 MGHRA, CDR2 YSYEKL. The CDR3 extends over 15 amino acids. The V gene lost 3 bases and the J gene lost 0 bases, with 6 bases spanning the gap. The CDR3 region is CASSHGSSYNSPLHF. CDR3 bases: TGCGCCAGCAGCCACGGGAGCTCCTATAATTCACCCCTCCACTTT.

The gene calls are TRBV20-1 and TRBJ2-5; 8 bases line up with TRBD2. Germline CDR1 is DFQATT and CDR2 is SNEGSKA (reference sequence). This CDR3 comprises 15 residues. V shed 0 bases, J shed 5 bases, and the junction held 8 bases outside the gene matches. The CDR3 protein is CSARDVPSGGETQYF. CDR3 DNA: TGCAGTGCTAGAGATGTCCCCTCGGGGGGGGAGACCCAGTACTTC.

This clonotype was counted between two and nine times. V gene TRBV12-3 or TRBV12-4 combines with J gene TRBJ2-7; 7 nucleotides line up with TRBD1. The CDR3 runs to 14 residues. Germline trimming cut 6 bases from V and 3 bases from J; bases unmatched to any gene: 8. CDR3 nucleotides: TGTGCCAGCAGGCTACAGGGGTTTGGCTACGAGCAGTACTTC. It yields the protein CASRLQGFGYEQYF.

The V gene is TRBV6-1, the J gene TRBJ1-2; TRBD1 agrees at 7 bases. Germline values: CDR1 MNHNS, CDR2 SASEGT. The V segment lost 6 bases and the J segment 3 bases; nucleotides outside the gene matches: 16. This CDR3 region has 17 residues. CDR3 bases: TGTGCCAGCAGCCAGCCCAGACAGGGTTCTAAGCACTATGGCTACACCTTC. This gives the protein CASSQPRQGSKHYGYTF.

The genes are TRBV5-1 and TRBJ2-1; 10 bases are shared with TRBD1. The V gene's germline CDR1 is SGHRS and CDR2 YFSETQ. This CDR3 spans 13 amino acids. Trimming cost V 4 bases and J 6 bases; bases outside gene matches: 1. Written as DNA, the CDR3 is TGCGCCAGCAGCGGGGACAGGGGCAATGAGCAGTTCTTC. Its translation is CASSGDRGNEQFF.

This clonotype was counted between two and nine times. V gene TRBV19 combines with J gene TRBJ1-5; no clear D gene. The CDR3 runs 14 residues. V lost 6 bases and J lost 4, with 13 bases in between. Germline V gene lookup returns CDR1 LNHDA and CDR2 SQIVND (reference sequence). The CDR3 sequence is CASRSKSQNQPQHF. The CDR3 DNA reads as TGTGCCAGTAGGTCCAAGAGCCAAAATCAGCCCCAGCATTTT.